This is a list of T cell receptor beta chains from one sample in a study of T cells after yellow fever vaccination. TCRdb analysed the 5' RACE reads with MiXCR anew, one entry per CDR3 protein. The repertoire has hundreds of thousands of distinct CDR3 sequences, around 20% of them found once; the top ten carry 15% to 20%. The sample consisted of PBMCs, taken before the yellow fever booster vaccination. The source is a man aged 18 to 35 who received the YFV17D yellow fever vaccine. Each CDR3 is given with its conserved first and last residue. The D gene is left open where the match is weak. Some rows have no size entry. The others give once, few or many, or a class for an expanded clone.

V	D	size	J	DNA	CDR3
TRBV12-3/TRBV12-4	-	-	TRBJ2-7	TGTGCCAGCACCGAGGGTCCCTCCTACGAGCAGTACTTC	CASTEGPSYEQYF
TRBV19	-	few	TRBJ1-2	TGTGCCACGACCCGAACCAGGGAAGGTGGCTACACCTTC	CATTRTREGGYTF
TRBV4-3	-	few	TRBJ2-7	TGCGCCAGCAGCCAAGAATTGACCTACTCCTACGAGCAGTACTTC	CASSQELTYSYEQYF
TRBV6-5	-	few	TRBJ1-4	TGTGCCAGCAGTCGGGGGAGAGGAGAAAAACTGTTTTTT	CASSRGRGEKLFF
TRBV5-1	TRBD1	few	TRBJ2-5	TGCGCCAGCAGCATACTAGGGACAGTCCGAGAGACCCAGTACTTC	CASSILGTVRETQYF
TRBV12-3/TRBV12-4	TRBD1	many	TRBJ2-7	TGTGCCAGCAGTTCGCGACAGGGGAAACGCTACGAGCAGTACTTC	CASSSRQGKRYEQYF
TRBV6-5	TRBD1	few	TRBJ2-7	TGTGCCAGCAGCATTGATTGGACAGGGGGCTACGAGCAGTACTTC	CASSIDWTGGYEQYF
TRBV4-3	-	-	TRBJ2-7	TGCGCCAGCAGCCACCAGCGGACGTTCAGCGGGTTCTACGAGCAGTACTTC	CASSHQRTFSGFYEQYF
TRBV5-1	-	-	TRBJ1-1	TGCGCCAGCAGCTTGGGACGAACACACACTGAAGCTTTCTTT	CASSLGRTHTEAFF
TRBV5-1	-	-	TRBJ2-7	TGCGCCAGCGCCGGGACGGATACCTACGAGCAGTACTTC	CASAGTDTYEQYF
TRBV12-3/TRBV12-4	-	-	TRBJ1-5	TGTGCCAGCAGTTCCGGAAGCGTAGGCAATCAGCCCCAGCATTTT	CASSSGSVGNQPQHF
TRBV7-8	-	many	TRBJ1-6	TGTGCCAGCAGCACAACTACCCGGGACTCCACCTATAATTCACCCCTCCACTTT	CASSTTTRDSTYNSPLHF
TRBV5-1	-	few	TRBJ1-1	TGCGCCAGCAGCTGGGCAGAGGGCCGGGGCACTGAAGCTTTCTTT	CASSWAEGRGTEAFF
TRBV29-1	-	-	TRBJ1-1	TGCAGCGTGGGAACAGGAAACACTGAAGCTTTCTTT	CSVGTGNTEAFF
TRBV25-1	-	few	TRBJ2-5	TGTGCCAGCAGTCCAGGGGGGAGGGCGGAGACCCAGTACTTC	CASSPGGRAETQYF
TRBV6-5	-	-	TRBJ1-2	TGTGCCAGCAGGCAAGATGGAGGCTACACCTTC	CASRQDGGYTF
TRBV12-3/TRBV12-4	-	few	TRBJ1-1	TGTGCCAGCAGTTTCAACAGGGAAGGGGAAGCTTTCTTT	CASSFNREGEAFF
TRBV7-9	-	few	TRBJ1-3	TGTGCCAGCAGCTTGCCAGCCTACTCTGGAAACACCATATATTTT	CASSLPAYSGNTIYF
TRBV20-1	-	many	TRBJ2-3	TGCAGTGCTACCGGAGGGACTGATACGCAGTATTTT	CSATGGTDTQYF
TRBV9	-	few	TRBJ2-5	TGTGCCAGCAGCGTCGTTGCAGGGTTAGGAGAGACCCAGTACTTC	CASSVVAGLGETQYF
TRBV5-1	-	-	TRBJ2-5	TGCGCCAGCAGGAGGGACGCAGGGGAGATAAAGACCCAGTACTTC	CASRRDAGEIKTQYF
TRBV27	TRBD1	-	TRBJ2-1	TGTGCCAGCAGTAAAACAGGGGGCCCGTACAATGAGCAGTTCTTC	CASSKTGGPYNEQFF
TRBV20-1	-	many	TRBJ2-2	TGCAGTGCTAGAGATTCCAGGAGCGGGAACACCGGGGAGCTGTTTTTT	CSARDSRSGNTGELFF
TRBV6-5	-	few	TRBJ1-5	TGTGCCAGCAGTTCCGGACAGCCGGTCTCTCAGCCCCAGCATTTT	CASSSGQPVSQPQHF
TRBV7-9	-	-	TRBJ2-5	TGTGCCAGCAGTGGAGGCGTTTTGGAGACCCAGTACTTC	CASSGGVLETQYF
TRBV18	TRBD2	-	TRBJ2-2	TGTGCCAGCTCGACACTAGCGGGGAACACCGGGGAGCTGTTTTTT	CASSTLAGNTGELFF
TRBV5-1	-	few	TRBJ1-5	TGCGCCAGCAGCTTGGCCGGACGGGGGAATCAGCCCCAGCATTTT	CASSLAGRGNQPQHF
TRBV4-3	-	-	TRBJ1-2	TGCGCCAGCAGCCCTGATAGGTGGGGGAACTATGGCTACACCTTC	CASSPDRWGNYGYTF
TRBV5-1	-	-	TRBJ1-5	TGCGCCAGCAGTTATCGACCCGGGCAGCCCCAGCATTTT	CASSYRPGQPQHF
TRBV18	-	few	TRBJ1-1	TGTGCCAGCTCACCATTCGACGGCTTGAACACTGAAGCTTTCTTT	CASSPFDGLNTEAFF
TRBV27	-	few	TRBJ2-3	TGTGTTACACAGAGCGCGCAGTATTTT	CVTQSAQYF
TRBV12-3/TRBV12-4	-	few	TRBJ2-3	TGTGCCAGCTGTTTCTGGGGCGGGGCTGCAGATACGCAGTATTTT	CASCFWGGAADTQYF
TRBV6-2/TRBV6-3	-	few	TRBJ1-2	TGTGCCAGCAAGGAGGGGGACTATGGCTACACCTTC	CASKEGDYGYTF
TRBV7-9	-	few	TRBJ1-2	TGTGCCAGCAGCTTATCCCTAAGGGGTCCTAACTATGGCTACACCTTC	CASSLSLRGPNYGYTF
TRBV6-1	-	-	TRBJ1-4	TGTGCCAGCAGTGCCCCGGTTAGGGGTTGGGAAAAACTGTTTTTT	CASSAPVRGWEKLFF
TRBV19	TRBD1	-	TRBJ1-5	TGTGCCAGTACCCGACAGGGGGTGAGCAATCAGCCCCAGCATTTT	CASTRQGVSNQPQHF
TRBV4-3	-	-	TRBJ2-5	TGCGCCAGCAGCCACAAGGACAGTAATTTGGAGACCCAGTACTTC	CASSHKDSNLETQYF
TRBV4-1	-	-	TRBJ2-1	TGCGCCAGCAGCCAAGATTCGGACAGCTCCTACAATGAGCAGTTCTTC	CASSQDSDSSYNEQFF
TRBV5-1	-	few	TRBJ2-3	TGCGCCAGCAGTTCAGGGGCACAGAGATCAGATACGCAGTATTTT	CASSSGAQRSDTQYF
TRBV6-1	-	few	TRBJ1-2	TGTGCCAGCAGTGATTTGCGCGGCTATGGCTACACCTTC	CASSDLRGYGYTF
TRBV15	-	-	TRBJ2-7	TGTGCCACCAGCCGTCCTGGGGGTGGTAGTGAGCAGTACTTC	CATSRPGGGSEQYF
TRBV29-1	TRBD1	many	TRBJ1-4	TGCAGCGTTGGGGAGGGGACAGCTAATGAAAAACTGTTTTTT	CSVGEGTANEKLFF